Following are 3 T cell receptor beta chains from one sample sequenced in a study of blood T cell repertoires in COVID-19. Clones were sequenced by immunoSEQ multiplex PCR, and TCRdb holds only the in-frame ones, with some missing. The sample has hundreds of thousands of clones; 86% are singletons. Sample: peripheral blood. These receptors all come from a woman in her twenties or thirties with active or convalescent COVID-19.

This chain joins TRBV12-3 or TRBV12-4 and TRBJ1-2; TRBD1 aligns across 8 bases. Trimming took 5 bases from V and 10 from J; bases not matched to a gene: 6. The CDR3 extends over 12 amino acids. CDR3 coding DNA: TGTGCCAGCAGTACCAGGGGGCACGACTACACCTTC. Residues: CASSTRGHDYTF.

This rearrangement joins TRBV10-3 to TRBJ1-2; 9 bases are a match to TRBD1. The CDR3 spans 15 residues. Trimming at V came to 7 bases and at J to 0 bases, leaving 6 bases not matched to a gene. Germline V gene sequence: CDR1 ENHRY, CDR2 SYGVKD. The CDR3 loop reads CAIMEDRGSNYGYTF. CDR3 sequence (DNA): TGTGCCATCATGGAGGACAGGGGCTCTAACTATGGCTACACCTTC.

The J gene is TRBJ1-1, the V gene TRBV5-1; 7 nucleotides match TRBD1. CDR1 is SGHRS and CDR2 is YFSETQ in the germline V gene. The CDR3 loop spans 15 amino acids. V lost 4 bases to trimming and J lost 3 bases; unmatched junction nucleotides: 9. The CDR3: CASSVTDRDYTEAFF. In DNA, the CDR3 is TGCGCCAGCAGCGTTACCGACAGGGACTACACTGAAGCTTTCTTT.